This TCR beta chain was captured by sequencing in a study of blood T cell repertoires in COVID-19 (dated by TCRdb to about 2020). Regarding the research as a whole: Samples from collaborators originated in the United States, Italy and Spain and spanned both the acute and convalescent phases of COVID-19. The prospective study material was composed of cDNA or gDNA derived from T cells, B-cell-depleted T cells, or PBMCs. Deeply sampled blood TCRbeta repertoires from subjects exposed to, actively infected with, or recovered from COVID-19 were included in the dataset. The repertoires were released in a freely available public database intended as a resource for research on the immune response to SARS-CoV-2. The samples were drawn from the first 160 participants of the ongoing ImmuneRACE study and from some 1,300 subjects provided by 6 global collaborators. Sample metadata almost always included a de-identified subject ID, COVID-19 status, age in years and sex. Where available, HLA class I and class II types were obtained from metadata supplied by the sample provider rather than from assay-based typing. General conclusions and limits of the study: The quantity of clinical and demographic metadata differed by source and by participant and was supplied without curation.

This clone was observed a single time. What this receptor recognizes is not known. No base qualities exist here, and no much larger clone lies one base off it. V and J are trimmed by 6 bases and 7 bases, and the gene matches miss 14 bases of the junction. CDR1 is given as WSHSY and CDR2 as SAAADI, both from the germline V gene. The CDR3 spans 15 residues, from the cysteine through the phenylalanine. This entry keeps only the CDR3 DNA: 45 bases, framed from base 1. TCRbeta CDR3 regions were amplified from genomic DNA using the immunoSEQ Assay, a bias-controlled multiplex PCR. Per the source publication's procedure: Within the assay, amplification of reference gene primers was used to estimate how many nucleated cells each sample contained. To quantify the absolute abundance of each unique TCRbeta CDR3 rearrangement, sequence reads were collapsed and filtered. For each sample, productive Simpson clonality was calculated by taking the square root of Simpson's diversity index across productive rearrangements. The source is immuneACCESS, and TCRdb retained only in-frame sequences with V and J called. Part of the clones is not carried over; for the studies checked, unresolved V genes explain less than half of this, and the remainder is unexplained. That table furnishes V, J and clone size, whereas the DNA furnished D and trimming. The sample table contains 80,000 to 100,000 clones; only one count was recorded for 81% of them. In total, the top ten clones hold about 4% of the sample.

Whole blood was collected in K2EDTA tubes by collaborating institutions according to the institutions' own protocols. For TCRbeta analysis, collaborators shipped samples as frozen whole blood, isolated PBMCs, or DNA extracted from either of those sample types. The sample was peripheral blood. The receptor was derived from a man in his fifties or sixties with acute or convalescent COVID-19. The rearrangement joined TRBV10-2 to TRBJ1-1; 7 bases in between match TRBD1. The sequence in DNA is TGCGCCAGCAGCGACCTTCGACAGGGTACCATTGAAGCTTTCTTT. Its translation is CASSDLRQGTIEAFF.